The next 10 T cell receptor beta chains were all read from a single sample in a study of blood T cell repertoires in COVID-19 (dated by TCRdb to 2018 to 2021). The library relied on the immunoSEQ multiplex PCR assay. Drawn from immuneACCESS, this table holds only the in-frame rearrangements with V and J called that TCRdb kept. Clones are partly lost; checked studies trace under half to an unresolved V gene and leave the rest unexplained. The sample has approximately 65,000 clones on record, roughly four fifths of them singletons. The ten largest account for roughly 18% of the sample. Sequencing was carried out using peripheral blood. The source is a man between 60 and 75 years old with acute or convalescent COVID-19.

The chain recombines TRBV5-4 with TRBJ1-1; D might be TRBD1 (5 bases). Germline V CDR1 and CDR2: SGHNT, YYREEE (reference sequence). This CDR3 region has 13 residues. Trimming stripped 4 bases from V and 2 bases from J, with 9 bases between. CDR3 bases: TGTGCCAGCAGCACAGGCAGAAACACTGAAGCTTTCTTT. It specifies CASSTGRNTEAFF.

The chain carries TRBV5-6 and TRBJ2-1, with a possible D match to TRBD2 (5 bases). There are 13 residues in the CDR3. Germline CDR1 is SGHDT and CDR2 is YYEEEE. V lost 2 bases and J 7 bases, leaving 10 bases between the germline ends. The CDR3 sequence is CASSFSSGNEQFF. CDR3 nucleotide sequence: TGTGCCAGCAGCTTCTCCTCGGGGAATGAGCAGTTCTTC. Full variable domain (missing parts from reference TRBV5-6 and TRBJ2-1): DAGVTQSPTHLIKTRGQQVTLRCSPKSGHDTVSWYQQALGQGPQFIFQYYEEEERQRGNFPDRFSGHQFPNYSSELNVNALLLGDSALYLCASSFSSGNEQFFGPGTRLTVL.

The chain uses TRBV19 and TRBJ1-6; 7 positions agree with TRBD1. The CDR3 sequence is 15 residues long. Germline V gene lookup returns CDR1 LNHDA and CDR2 SQIVND (reference sequence). J gave up 12 bases and V 1 base, and 9 bases lay outside the gene matches. The CDR3 DNA is TGTGCCAGTAGTATAGGAGGGACAGACTCCCGACCCCTCCACTTT. Translation gives CASSIGGTDSRPLHF.

V usage is TRBV2 and J usage is TRBJ2-3, with a possible D match to TRBD2 (5 bases). The CDR3 has 13 residues. V lost 3 bases to trimming and J lost 4 bases, with 8 bases between them. Germline CDR1 reads SNHLY; CDR2 reads FYNNEI. In nucleotides, the CDR3 is TGTGCCAGCAGTGAGCGGGTGGCAGATACGCAGTATTTT. It yields the protein CASSERVADTQYF. Together with reference TRBV2 and TRBJ2-3, the CDR3 gives the full variable domain: EPEVTQTPSHQVTQMGQEVILRCVPISNHLYFYWYRQILGQKVEFLVSFYNNEISEKSEIFDDQFSVERPDGSNFTLKIRSTKLEDSAMYFCASSERVADTQYFGPGTRLTVL.

Concerning this clone: Other DNA sequences in this specimen translate into the identical CDR3. This chain connects TRBV18 to TRBJ2-1; 11 bases are a match to TRBD1. CDR1 KGHSH and CDR2 LQKENI come from the germline V gene. V lost 3 bases and J lost 3; bases outside the gene matches: 4. This CDR3 is built from 16 residues. CDR3 sequence reads: CASSPSGTGGYNEQFF. DNA for the CDR3: TGTGCCAGCTCACCTTCCGGGACAGGGGGCTACAATGAGCAGTTCTTC.

The chain is built from TRBV19 and TRBJ2-2, with 8 bases lining up with TRBD2. Germline CDR1 and CDR2: LNHDA and SQIVND (reference sequence). V lost 1 base, J lost 1 base, and 8 bases stayed unmatched. CDR3 length: 18 residues. In DNA, the CDR3 is TGTGCCAGTAGTATAGCACCTAGCGGGCAAAAGAACACCGGGGAGCTGTTTTTT. This codes for CASSIAPSGQKNTGELFF.

This clone came up a few times. The V and J genes are TRBV28 and TRBJ1-5; TRBD1 matches at 7 bases. The CDR3 spans 14 residues. The V gene end was trimmed by 6 bases and the J gene end by 4 bases; junction bases not matched to a gene: 6. CDR1 is MDHEN and CDR2 is SYDVKM in the germline V gene. CDR3 region: CASSITGENQPQHF. CDR3 DNA sequence: TGTGCCAGCAGCATAACAGGGGAGAATCAGCCCCAGCATTTT. Looking up the rest from reference TRBV28 and TRBJ1-5 gives the full variable domain: DVKVTQSSRYLVKRTGEKVFLECVQDMDHENMFWYRQDPGLGLRLIYFSYDVKMKEKGDIPEGYSVSREKKERFSLILESASTNQTSMYLCASSITGENQPQHFGDGTRLSIL.

V usage is TRBV24-1 and J usage is TRBJ2-1; TRBD2 aligns across 10 bases. CDR3 length: 16 amino acids. From germline, CDR1 is KGHDR and CDR2 SFDVKD. J lost 10 bases, V lost 0 bases, and 8 bases had no gene match. The chain's CDR3 is CATSDLGASGRFEQFF. The CDR3 DNA is TGTGCCACCAGTGATTTGGGGGCTAGCGGGAGATTCGAGCAGTTCTTC.

In this sample, this clone turned up once. The genes are TRBV19 and TRBJ2-7; D is unresolved. Germline V gene data show CDR1 as LNHDA and CDR2 as SQIVND (reference sequence). The V end was cut by 1 base, the J end by 6 bases, with 10 bases between. The CDR3 has 13 residues. CDR3 in amino acids: CASSIVARSEQYF. DNA of the CDR3: TGTGCCAGTAGTATAGTCGCGAGGAGCGAGCAGTACTTC.

The chain couples TRBV4-3 to TRBJ2-1; D is unclear. Trimming removed 0 bases from V and 0 bases from J, with 15 bases in between. The CDR3 covers 18 residues. CDR1 and CDR2 (germline): LGHNA, YSLEER. CDR3: CASSQDTGGLSSYNEQFF. The DNA of the CDR3 is TGCGCCAGCAGCCAAGATACTGGCGGTCTCAGCTCCTACAATGAGCAGTTCTTC.